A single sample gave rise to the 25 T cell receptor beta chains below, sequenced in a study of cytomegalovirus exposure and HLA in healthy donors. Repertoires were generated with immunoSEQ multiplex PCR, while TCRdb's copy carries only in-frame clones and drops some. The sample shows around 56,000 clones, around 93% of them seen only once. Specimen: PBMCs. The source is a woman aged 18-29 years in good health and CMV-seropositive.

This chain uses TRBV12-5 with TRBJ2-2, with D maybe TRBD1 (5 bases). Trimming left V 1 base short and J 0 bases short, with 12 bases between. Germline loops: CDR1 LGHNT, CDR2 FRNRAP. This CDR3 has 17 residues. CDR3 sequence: CASGLGPRTPNTGELFF. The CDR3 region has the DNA TGTGCTAGTGGTTTGGGCCCCCGGACACCGAACACCGGGGAGCTGTTTTTT.

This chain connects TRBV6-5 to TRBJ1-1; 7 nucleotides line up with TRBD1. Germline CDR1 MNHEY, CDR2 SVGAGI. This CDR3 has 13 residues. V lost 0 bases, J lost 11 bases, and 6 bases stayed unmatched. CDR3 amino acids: CASSYSSRGLAFF. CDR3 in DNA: TGTGCCAGCAGTTACTCGTCCAGGGGGTTGGCTTTCTTT.

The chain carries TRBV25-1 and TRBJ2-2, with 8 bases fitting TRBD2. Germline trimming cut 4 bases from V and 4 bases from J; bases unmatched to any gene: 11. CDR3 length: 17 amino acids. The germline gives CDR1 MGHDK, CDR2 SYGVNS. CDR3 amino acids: CASSGLSGGSSTGELFF. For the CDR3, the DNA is TGTGCCAGCAGTGGTCTATCGGGGGGGTCAAGCACCGGGGAGCTGTTTTTT.

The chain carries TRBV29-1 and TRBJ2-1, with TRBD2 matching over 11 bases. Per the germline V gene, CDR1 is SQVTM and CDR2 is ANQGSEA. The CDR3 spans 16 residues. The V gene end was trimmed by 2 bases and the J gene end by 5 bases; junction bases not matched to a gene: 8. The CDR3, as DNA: TGCAGCGTTGAATGGCTAGCGGGGGGACTAAACAATGAGCAGTTCTTC. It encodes CSVEWLAGGLNNEQFF.

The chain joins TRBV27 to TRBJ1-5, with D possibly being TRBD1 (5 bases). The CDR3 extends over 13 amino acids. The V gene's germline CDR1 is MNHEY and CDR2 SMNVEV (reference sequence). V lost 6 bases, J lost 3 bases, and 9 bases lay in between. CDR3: CASRQDINQPQHF. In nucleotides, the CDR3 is TGTGCCAGCAGACAGGATATCAATCAGCCCCAGCATTTT.

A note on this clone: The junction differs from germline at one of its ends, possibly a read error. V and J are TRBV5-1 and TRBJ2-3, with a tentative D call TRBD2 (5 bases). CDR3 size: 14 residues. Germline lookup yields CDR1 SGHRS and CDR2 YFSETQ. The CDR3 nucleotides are TGCGCCAGCAGGTTGGGGAGTACCCCAGATACGCAGTATTTT. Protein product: CASRLGSTPDTQYF.

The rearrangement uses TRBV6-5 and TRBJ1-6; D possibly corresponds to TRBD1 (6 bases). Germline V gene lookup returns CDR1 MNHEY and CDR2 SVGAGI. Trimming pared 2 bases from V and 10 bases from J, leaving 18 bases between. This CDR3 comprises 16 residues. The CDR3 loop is CASSYAGQWLNSPLHF. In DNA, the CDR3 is TGTGCCAGCAGTTACGCCGGACAGTGGCTGAACTCACCCCTCCACTTT.

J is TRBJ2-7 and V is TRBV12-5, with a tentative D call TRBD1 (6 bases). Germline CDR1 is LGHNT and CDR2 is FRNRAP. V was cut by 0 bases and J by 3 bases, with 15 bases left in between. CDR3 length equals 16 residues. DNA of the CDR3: TGTGCTAGTGGTTTGGTAGGGGGTTGGCGAGACTACGAGCAGTACTTC. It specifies CASGLVGGWRDYEQYF.

The chain's CDR3 is CASSLGHPSSYEQYF. The CDR3 DNA reads TGTGCCAGCAGCTTGGGACACCCCAGCTCCTACGAGCAGTACTTC. This rearrangement joins TRBV7-9 to TRBJ2-7; D is possibly TRBD1 (6 bases). Germline V gene data show CDR1 as SEHNR and CDR2 as FQNEAQ (reference sequence). This CDR3 comprises 15 residues. V was pared by 3 bases and J by 0 bases, with 12 bases between. Complete variable domain (other parts from reference TRBV7-9 and TRBJ2-7): DTGVSQNPRHKITKRGQNVTFRCDPISEHNRLYWYRQTLGQGPEFLTYFQNEAQLEKSRLLSDRFSAERPKGSFSTLEIQRTEQGDSAMYLCASSLGHPSSYEQYFGPGTRLTVT.

The CDR3 is CASSPRQGASTDTQYF. DNA for the CDR3: TGTGCCAGCAGCCCGAGACAGGGTGCTAGCACAGATACGCAGTATTTT. The V call is TRBV5-4, the J call TRBJ2-3; 7 bases line up with TRBD1. The CDR3 extends over 16 amino acids. Germline V CDR1 and CDR2: SGHNT, YYREEE (reference sequence). V trimming: 4 bases; J trimming: 0 bases; junction bases outside the gene matches: 8. Based on the CDR3 plus reference TRBV5-4 and TRBJ2-3, the full variable domain is ETGVTQSPTHLIKTRGQQVTLRCSSQSGHNTVSWYQQALGQGPQFIFQYYREEENGRGNFPPRFSGLQFPNYSSELNVNALELDDSALYLCASSPRQGASTDTQYFGPGTRLTVL.

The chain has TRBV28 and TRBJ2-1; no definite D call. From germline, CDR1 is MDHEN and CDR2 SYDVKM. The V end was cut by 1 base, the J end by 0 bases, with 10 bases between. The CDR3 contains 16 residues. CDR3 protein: CASSLFYRSSYNEQFF. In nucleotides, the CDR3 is TGTGCCAGCAGTTTATTCTACCGGAGCTCCTACAATGAGCAGTTCTTC.

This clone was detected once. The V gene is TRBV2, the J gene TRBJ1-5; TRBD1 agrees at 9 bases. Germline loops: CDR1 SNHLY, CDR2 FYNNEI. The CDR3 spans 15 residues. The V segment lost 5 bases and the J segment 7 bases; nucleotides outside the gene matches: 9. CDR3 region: CASSKGTGYWQPQHF. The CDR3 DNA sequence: TGTGCCAGCAGTAAAGGGACAGGGTATTGGCAGCCCCAGCATTTT.

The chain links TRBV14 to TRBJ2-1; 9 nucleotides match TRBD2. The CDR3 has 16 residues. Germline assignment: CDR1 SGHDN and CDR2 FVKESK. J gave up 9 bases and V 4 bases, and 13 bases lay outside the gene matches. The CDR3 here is CASSRVAGASWGEQFF. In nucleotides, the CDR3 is TGTGCCAGCAGCCGGGTAGCGGGGGCCAGCTGGGGTGAGCAGTTCTTC.

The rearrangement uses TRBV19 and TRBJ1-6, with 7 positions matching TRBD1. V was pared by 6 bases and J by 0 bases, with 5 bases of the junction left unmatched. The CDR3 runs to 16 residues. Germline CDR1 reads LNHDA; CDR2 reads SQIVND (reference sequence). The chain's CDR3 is CASSQGDPSYNSPLHF. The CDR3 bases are TGTGCCAGTAGCCAGGGGGACCCCTCCTATAATTCACCCCTCCACTTT.

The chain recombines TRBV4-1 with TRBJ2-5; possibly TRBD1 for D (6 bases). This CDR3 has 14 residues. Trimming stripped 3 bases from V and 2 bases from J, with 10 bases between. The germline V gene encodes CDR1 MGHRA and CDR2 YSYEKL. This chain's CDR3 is CASSHKDSQETQYF. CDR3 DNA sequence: TGCGCCAGCAGCCATAAGGACAGTCAAGAGACCCAGTACTTC.

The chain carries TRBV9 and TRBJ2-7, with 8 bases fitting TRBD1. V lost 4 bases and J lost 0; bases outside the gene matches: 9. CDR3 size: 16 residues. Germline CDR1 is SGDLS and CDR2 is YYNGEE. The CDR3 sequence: CASSPRGQASSYEQYF. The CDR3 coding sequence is TGTGCCAGCAGCCCCAGGGGACAGGCGAGCTCCTACGAGCAGTACTTC.

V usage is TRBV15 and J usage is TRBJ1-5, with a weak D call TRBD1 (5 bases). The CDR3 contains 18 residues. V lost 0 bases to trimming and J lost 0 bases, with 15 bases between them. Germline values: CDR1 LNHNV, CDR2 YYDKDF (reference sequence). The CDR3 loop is CATSRDLTTGYSNQPQHF. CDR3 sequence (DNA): TGTGCCACCAGCAGAGATTTAACAACAGGATATAGCAATCAGCCCCAGCATTTT. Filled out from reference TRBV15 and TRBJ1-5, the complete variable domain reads DAMVIQNPRYQVTQFGKPVTLSCSQTLNHNVMYWYQQKSSQAPKLLFHYYDKDFNNEADTPDNFQSRRPNTSFCFLDIRSPGLGDTAMYLCATSRDLTTGYSNQPQHFGDGTRLSIL.

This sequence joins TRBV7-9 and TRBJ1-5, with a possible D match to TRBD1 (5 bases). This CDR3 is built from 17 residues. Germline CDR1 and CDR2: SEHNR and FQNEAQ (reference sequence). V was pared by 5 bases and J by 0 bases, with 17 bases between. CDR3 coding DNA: TGTGCCAGCAGCGCGGGGTGGACAAAAAATAGCAATCAGCCCCAGCATTTT. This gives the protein CASSAGWTKNSNQPQHF.

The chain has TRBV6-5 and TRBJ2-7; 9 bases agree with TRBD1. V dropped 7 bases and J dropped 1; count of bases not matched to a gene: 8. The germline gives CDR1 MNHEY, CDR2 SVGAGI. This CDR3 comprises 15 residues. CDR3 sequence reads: CASNRGTGFSYEQYF. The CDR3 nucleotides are TGTGCCAGCAACCGAGGGACAGGGTTTTCCTACGAGCAGTACTTC.

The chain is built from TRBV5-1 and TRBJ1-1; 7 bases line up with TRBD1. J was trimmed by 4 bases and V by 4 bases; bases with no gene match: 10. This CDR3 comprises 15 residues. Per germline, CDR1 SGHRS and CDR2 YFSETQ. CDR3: CASSARQGTLTEAFF. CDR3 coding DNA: TGCGCCAGCAGCGCCCGACAGGGAACCCTCACTGAAGCTTTCTTT.

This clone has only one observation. CDR3 DNA: TGTGCCAGCAGCTTTTATCAGGGTGGGATAAGCTCCTACAATGAGCAGTTCTTC. It translates to CASSFYQGGISSYNEQFF. J is TRBJ2-1 and V is TRBV27, with D perhaps TRBD1 (5 bases). Trimming left V 6 bases short and J 0 bases short, with 21 bases between. The CDR3 runs to 18 residues. Germline CDR1 reads MNHEY; CDR2 reads SMNVEV (reference sequence).

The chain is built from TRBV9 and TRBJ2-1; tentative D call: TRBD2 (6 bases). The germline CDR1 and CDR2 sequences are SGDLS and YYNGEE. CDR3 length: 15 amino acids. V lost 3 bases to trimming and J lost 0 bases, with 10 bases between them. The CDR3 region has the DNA TGTGCCAGCAGCGAGGGGACTCGCTCCTACAATGAGCAGTTCTTC. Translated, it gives CASSEGTRSYNEQFF.

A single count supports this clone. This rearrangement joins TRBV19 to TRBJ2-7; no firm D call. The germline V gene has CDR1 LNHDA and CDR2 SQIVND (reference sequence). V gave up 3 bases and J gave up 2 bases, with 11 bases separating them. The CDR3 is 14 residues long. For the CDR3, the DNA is TGTGCCAGTAGTATGAGACACGGTGCCTACGAGCAGTACTTC. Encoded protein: CASSMRHGAYEQYF.

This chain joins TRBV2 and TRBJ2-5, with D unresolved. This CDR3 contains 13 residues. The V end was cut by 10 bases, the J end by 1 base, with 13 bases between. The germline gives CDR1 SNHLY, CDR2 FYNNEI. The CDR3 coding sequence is TGTGCCATACGCGGCGTGGTCCAAGAGACCCAGTACTTC. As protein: CAIRGVVQETQYF.

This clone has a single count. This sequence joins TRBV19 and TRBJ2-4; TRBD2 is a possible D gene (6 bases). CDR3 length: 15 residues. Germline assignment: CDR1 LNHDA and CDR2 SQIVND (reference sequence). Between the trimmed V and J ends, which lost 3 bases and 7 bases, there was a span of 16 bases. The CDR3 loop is CASSMFRSGGNIQYF. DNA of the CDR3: TGTGCCAGTAGTATGTTTCGGTCTGGGGGGAACATTCAGTACTTC.